This T cell receptor (beta chain) was retrieved from a study of blood T cell repertoires in COVID-19. Study as a whole: There were acute and convalescent COVID-19 samples, and they came from the United States, Italy and Spain. T cells, B-cell-depleted T cells, or PBMCs provided the cDNA or gDNA that served as material.

The CDR3 extends over 14 amino acids. With V trimmed by 6 bases and J by 6 bases, 8 bases remained unmatched. Germline CDR1 and CDR2: LNHDA and SQIVND (reference sequence). As originally analysed: Amplified reference gene primers provided the basis for estimating nucleated cell counts. TCRdb keeps only in-frame clones here, not all; method: immunoSEQ multiplex PCR. For V, J and clone size, that table is used; D and trimming come from the DNA. Of hundreds of thousands of clones in the sample, around 88% were seen once. The gene calls are TRBV19 and TRBJ1-5; 7 bases line up with TRBD1. The clonotype originates from a man at least 80 years old with acute or convalescent COVID-19. Sequenced input: peripheral blood. The CDR3, as DNA: TGTGCCAGTAGGGACGACAGGGTGTTTCAGCCCCAGCATTTT. This sequence encodes CASRDDRVFQPQHF.